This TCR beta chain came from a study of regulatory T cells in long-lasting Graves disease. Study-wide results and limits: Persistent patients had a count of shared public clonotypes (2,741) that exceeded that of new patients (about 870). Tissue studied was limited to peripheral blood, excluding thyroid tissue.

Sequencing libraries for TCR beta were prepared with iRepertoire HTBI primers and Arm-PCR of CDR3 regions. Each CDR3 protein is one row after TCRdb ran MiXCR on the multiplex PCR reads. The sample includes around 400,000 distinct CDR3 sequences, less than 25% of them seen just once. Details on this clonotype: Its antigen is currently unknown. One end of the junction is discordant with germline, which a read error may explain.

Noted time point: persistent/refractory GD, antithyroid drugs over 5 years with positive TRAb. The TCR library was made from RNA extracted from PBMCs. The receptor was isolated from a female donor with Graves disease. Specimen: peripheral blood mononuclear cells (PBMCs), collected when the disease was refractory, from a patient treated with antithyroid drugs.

The CDR3 nucleotides read TGTGCCAGCCGGGGGGGGACTGAAGCTTCCTTT. Translation: CASRGGTEASF. The chain employs TRBV12-3 or TRBV12-4 and TRBJ1-1, with D possibly being TRBD1 (5 bases). This CDR3 has 11 amino acids.